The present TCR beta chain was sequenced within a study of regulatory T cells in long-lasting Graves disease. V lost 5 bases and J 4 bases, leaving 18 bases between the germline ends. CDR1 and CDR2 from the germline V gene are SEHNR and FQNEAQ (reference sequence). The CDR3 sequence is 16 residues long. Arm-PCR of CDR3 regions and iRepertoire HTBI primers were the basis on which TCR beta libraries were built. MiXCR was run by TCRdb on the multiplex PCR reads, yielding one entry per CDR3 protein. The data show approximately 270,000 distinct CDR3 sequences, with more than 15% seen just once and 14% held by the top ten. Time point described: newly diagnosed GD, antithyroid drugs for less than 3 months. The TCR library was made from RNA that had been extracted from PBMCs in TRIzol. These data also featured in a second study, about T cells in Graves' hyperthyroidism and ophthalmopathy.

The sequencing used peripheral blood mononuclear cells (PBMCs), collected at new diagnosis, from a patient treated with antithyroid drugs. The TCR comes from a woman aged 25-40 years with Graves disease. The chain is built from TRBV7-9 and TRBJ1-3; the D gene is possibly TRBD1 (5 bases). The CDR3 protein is CASSLLDTMIGNTIYF. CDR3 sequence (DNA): TGTGCCAGCAGCCTATTGGACACAATGATCGGAAACACCATATATTTT.